The 27 T cell receptor beta chains reported below all come from one sample, sequenced in a study of blood T cells in healthy people across ages (dated by TCRdb to about 2015). Preparation of the library involved 5' RACE. The listed sequencing device is Illumina HiSeq 2500. A second PCR of roughly 6 to 12 cycles was run with a J-beta primer mix and a sample-barcoded 5' primer. Starting from the raw public reads, TCRdb applied fastp trimming at Q25, assembled clones with MiXCR and retained in-frame beta chains. Rows matching on CDR3 protein sequence are summarized as one entry with the most common DNA and genes. In this sample the table shows about 1.4 million distinct CDR3 sequences, 55% to 75% of which occur a single time. About 6.3% of the sample belongs to the ten largest clones. Material for sequencing was blood. Source of these receptors: a man aged 18 to 29 in good health.

This clonotype came up a few times. The V and J genes are TRBV29-1 and TRBJ1-1, with 11 bases matching TRBD1. The V and J ends lost 6 bases and 6 bases, in that order; junction bases with no gene match: 6. This CDR3 spans 13 amino acids. CDR1 SQVTM and CDR2 ANQGSEA come from the germline V gene. The CDR3 region has the DNA TGCAGCGTCGGACAGGGGGCGCGAGCTGAAGCTTTCTTT. Its protein product is CSVGQGARAEAFF.

V and J are TRBV7-9 and TRBJ2-4; TRBD1 or TRBD2 may be the D gene (5 bases each). Germline V gene lookup returns CDR1 SEHNR and CDR2 FQNEAQ (reference sequence). The CDR3 is 18 amino acids. Trimming pared 4 bases from V and 0 bases from J, leaving 19 bases between. DNA for the CDR3: TGTGCCAGCAGCTCCGCTACGCCAGGGACGCTAGCCAAAAACATTCAGTACTTC. Its translation: CASSSATPGTLAKNIQYF.

V and J are TRBV7-2 and TRBJ2-5, with 12 bases aligning to TRBD2. The length of the CDR3 is 16 residues. The germline V gene has CDR1 SGHTA and CDR2 FQGNSA. V lost 2 bases, J lost 11 bases, and 12 bases stayed unmatched. In nucleotides, the CDR3 is TGTGCCAGCAGCTTACTGTCTAGCGGGGGGGCAGATACGCAGTACTTC. Protein sequence: CASSLLSSGGADTQYF.

This clonotype was detected only a few times. The chain combines TRBV2 with TRBJ2-5; tentatively, D is TRBD2 (5 bases). The CDR3 has 13 residues. Germline V gene lookup returns CDR1 SNHLY and CDR2 FYNNEI. Trimming took off 7 bases at V and 5 bases at J, with 14 bases between the two ends. CDR3 residues: CASTTMGVETQYF. The DNA of the CDR3 is TGTGCCAGCACCACTATGGGAGTCGAGACCCAGTACTTC.

The chain carries TRBV7-6 and TRBJ2-7; D gene uncertain. Matching the DNA end better, TRBJ2-5 makes the J call doubtful. The CDR3 covers 13 residues. CDR1 is SGHVS and CDR2 is FNYEAQ in the germline V gene. CDR3 DNA: TGTGCCAGCAGCTATACTCCCAGGGAGACCCAGTACTTC. It translates to CASSYTPRETQYF.

This clonotype was detected only a few times. V is TRBV9 and J is TRBJ2-6; possibly TRBD1 or TRBD2 for D (5 bases each). This CDR3 is built from 21 residues. The V gene lost 0 bases and the J gene lost 0 bases, with 22 bases spanning the gap. CDR1 is SGDLS and CDR2 is YYNGEE in the germline V gene. The CDR3 nucleotides read TGTGCCAGCAGCGTAGGTTGGTCGGGACCGAGCTACAGCTCTGGGGCCAACGTCCTGACTTTC. It translates to CASSVGWSGPSYSSGANVLTF.

This CDR3 reads CASSPLGQPDNSPLHF. CDR3 nucleotides: TGTGCCAGCAGCCCACTGGGGCAGCCCGATAATTCACCCCTCCACTTT. The chain carries TRBV7-6 and TRBJ1-6; TRBD1 might be the D (5 bases). CDR1 is SGHVS, CDR2 FNYEAQ, per germline. CDR3 length: 16 residues. V was pared by 5 bases and J by 5 bases, with 16 bases between.

The chain employs TRBV29-1 and TRBJ2-1; 7 nucleotides line up with TRBD1. From germline, CDR1 is SQVTM and CDR2 ANQGSEA. V dropped 5 bases and J dropped 1; count of bases not matched to a gene: 8. CDR3 length: 15 amino acids. In DNA, the CDR3 is TGCAGCGTTACCGGGACAGACCTTTCCTACAATGAGCAGTTCTTC. Its translation: CSVTGTDLSYNEQFF.

V and J are TRBV4-2 and TRBJ2-7, with 7 bases lining up with TRBD1. The CDR3 loop spans 16 amino acids. From germline, CDR1 is LGHNA and CDR2 YNFKEQ. Germline trimming cut 0 bases from V and 3 bases from J; bases unmatched to any gene: 8. Written as DNA, the CDR3 is TGTGCCAGCAGCCAAGATCAGCGACAGGGTTTCTACGAGCAGTACTTC. It specifies CASSQDQRQGFYEQYF.

The chain joins TRBV3-1 to TRBJ2-6; D call uncertain. CDR3 length: 16 amino acids. From germline, CDR1 is LGHDT and CDR2 YNNKEL (reference sequence). Trimming took 3 bases from V and 0 from J, leaving 9 bases between them. The CDR3 DNA follows: TGTGCCAGCAGCCACCAGAGTTTCTCTGGGGCCAACGTCCTGACTTTC. Protein sequence: CASSHQSFSGANVLTF.

This clonotype was detected only a few times. The chain carries TRBV28 and TRBJ2-5; TRBD1 might be the D (6 bases). CDR1 is MDHEN and CDR2 is SYDVKM in the germline V gene. V shed 4 bases and J shed 4 bases, with 10 bases lying between them. This CDR3 contains 13 residues. Here the CDR3 reads CASSSDRLETQYF. CDR3 DNA: TGTGCCAGCAGTTCGGACAGATTAGAGACCCAGTACTTC.

The chain joins TRBV9 to TRBJ2-7; 12 bases map to TRBD2. CDR1 and CDR2 from the germline V gene are SGDLS and YYNGEE. This CDR3 spans 15 amino acids. The trim removed 0 bases at V and 2 bases at J, leaving 0 bases unmatched. The CDR3 here is CASSVASGGAYEQYF. The DNA of the CDR3 is TGTGCCAGCAGCGTAGCTAGCGGGGGGGCCTACGAGCAGTACTTC.

This clonotype has more than one count but fewer than ten. V is TRBV20-1 and J is TRBJ2-7; D is perhaps TRBD2 (6 bases). The CDR3 is 13 residues long. Germline V gene sequence: CDR1 DFQATT, CDR2 SNEGSKA (reference sequence). Trimming removed 5 bases from V and 2 bases from J, with 13 bases in between. The CDR3: CSAGRDSPYEQYF. The DNA for the CDR3 is TGCAGTGCTGGCCGGGACTCACCCTACGAGCAGTACTTC.

This chain uses TRBV29-1 with TRBJ2-5; 7 nucleotides line up with TRBD1. This CDR3 region has 14 residues. Germline CDR1 SQVTM, CDR2 ANQGSEA. With 3 bases clipped from V and 5 bases from J, the junction kept 9 bases outside the gene matches. This chain's CDR3 is CSVEVGTEGETQYF. CDR3 DNA: TGCAGCGTTGAGGTGGGGACAGAAGGGGAGACCCAGTACTTC.

A word on this clonotype: This sequence may be a read error, since a much larger clone differs from it by one base. J is TRBJ2-2 and V is TRBV27; D remains unclear. CDR1 MNHEY and CDR2 SMNVEV come from the germline V gene (reference sequence). This CDR3 contains 12 residues. Trimming left V 3 bases short and J 5 bases short, with 4 bases between. The CDR3 region has the DNA TGTGCCAGCAGTTTGTGGACCGGGGAGCTGTTTTTT. This codes for CASSLWTGELFF.

This clonotype was recorded a few times. J is TRBJ2-3 and V is TRBV12-3 or TRBV12-4, with D uncertain. The CDR3 loop spans 14 amino acids. Between the trimmed V and J ends, which lost 0 bases and 3 bases, there was a span of 7 bases. In DNA, the CDR3 is TGTGCCAGCAGTTTAGCCGCTTGGACAGATACGCAGTATTTT. It yields the protein CASSLAAWTDTQYF.

This clonotype has just one count. J is TRBJ2-5 and V is TRBV10-2, with D possibly TRBD1 on 5 matching bases. Germline CDR1 WSHSY, CDR2 SAAADI. Trimming shortened V by 4 bases and J by 7 bases, and 16 bases separated the two germline ends. The CDR3 runs 14 residues. The CDR3 is CASSASGSLGTQYF. In DNA form, the CDR3 reads TGCGCCAGCAGTGCGTCAGGGTCCCTTGGGACCCAGTACTTC.

In nucleotides, the CDR3 is TGTGCCAGCAGCCAGTCACAGGGAGGAGGCTACACCTTC. This translates into CASSQSQGGGYTF. The rearrangement joins TRBV14 to TRBJ1-2; perhaps TRBD1 as D (6 bases). V lost 3 bases and J lost 8, with 13 bases in between. Germline V gene data show CDR1 as SGHDN and CDR2 as FVKESK. This CDR3 comprises 13 residues.

This clonotype was detected ten times or more. The chain uses TRBV4-3 and TRBJ2-7, with D perhaps being TRBD1 or TRBD2 (5 bases each). This CDR3 comprises 12 residues. Germline V gives CDR1 LGHNA, CDR2 YSLEER. V was pared by 4 bases and J by 3 bases, with 7 bases between. The chain's CDR3 is CASSRDGYEQYF. The CDR3 DNA is TGCGCCAGCAGCCGGGACGGCTACGAGCAGTACTTC.

The rearrangement links TRBV12-3 or TRBV12-4 to TRBJ1-6; D is ambiguous. Trimming removed 5 bases at V and 7 bases at J, with 12 bases between. The length of the CDR3 is 14 residues. The CDR3 is CASSVLETNSPLHF. In DNA, the CDR3 is TGTGCCAGCAGTGTACTAGAGACAAATTCACCCCTCCACTTT.

The chain employs TRBV7-8 and TRBJ1-2; TRBD1 agrees at 8 bases. The V and J ends lost 5 bases and 4 bases, in that order; junction bases with no gene match: 12. The CDR3 is 16 amino acids. Germline values: CDR1 SGHVS, CDR2 FQNEAQ. The CDR3 bases are TGTGCCAGCAGCCCGACGTCGTCAGGGGGCACCTATGGCTACACCTTC. It specifies CASSPTSSGGTYGYTF. Full variable domain (outside the CDR3, taken from reference TRBV7-8 and TRBJ1-2): GAGVSQSPRYKVAKRGQDVALRCDPISGHVSLFWYQQALGQGPEFLTYFQNEAQLDKSGLPSDRFFAERPEGSVSTLKIQRTQQEDSAVYLCASSPTSSGGTYGYTFGSGTRLTVV.

The sample holds a few counts of this clonotype. The chain combines TRBV6-5 with TRBJ1-2; possibly TRBD1 for D (5 bases). The CDR3 sequence is 14 residues long. Germline CDR1 is MNHEY and CDR2 is SVGAGI. Trimming pared 6 bases from V and 2 bases from J, leaving 13 bases between. The DNA of the CDR3 is TGTGCCAGCAGACTTGGACAACCAAACTATGGCTACACCTTC. Translated: CASRLGQPNYGYTF.

This chain uses TRBV4-1 with TRBJ2-5, with D perhaps matching TRBD1 or TRBD2 (5 bases each). Gene TRBJ2-7 matches the end of the DNA better, so the J call may be wrong. The germline V gene has CDR1 MGHRA and CDR2 YSYEKL. The CDR3 contains 13 residues. CDR3 sequence: CASSPSQGDEQYF. The DNA of the CDR3 is TGCGCCAGCAGCCCTTCCCAGGGAGACGAGCAGTACTTC.

A single count supports this clonotype. The chain employs TRBV12-3 or TRBV12-4 and TRBJ1-2; D possibly corresponds to TRBD1 (5 bases). Trimming took off 8 bases at V and 4 bases at J, with 14 bases between the two ends. This CDR3 has 13 residues. CDR3 region: CASDGGGSYGYTF. CDR3 DNA: TGTGCCAGCGATGGGGGGGGGAGCTATGGCTACACCTTC.

In this sample, this clonotype turned up once. DNA of the CDR3: TGTGCCAGCAGCTTCTCGGTTGGTACTGAAGCTTTCTTT. The encoded protein is CASSFSVGTEAFF. This chain connects TRBV13 to TRBJ1-1; D is uncertain. Germline lookup yields CDR1 PRHDT and CDR2 FYEKMQ (reference sequence). Trimming took off 3 bases at V and 5 bases at J, with 10 bases between the two ends. The CDR3 is made up of 13 amino acids.

The V and J genes are TRBV2 and TRBJ2-5, with D perhaps TRBD1 (5 bases). V lost 3 bases and J 3 bases, leaving 8 bases between the germline ends. The CDR3 has 13 residues. The germline V gene encodes CDR1 SNHLY and CDR2 FYNNEI. The CDR3 loop is CASSDDRKETQYF. DNA for the CDR3: TGTGCCAGCAGTGATGACAGAAAAGAGACCCAGTACTTC.

The sample holds one count of this clonotype. This chain links TRBV2 with TRBJ1-6; D call uncertain. The V gene lost 6 bases and the J gene lost 4 bases, with 13 bases spanning the gap. Germline V gene sequence: CDR1 SNHLY, CDR2 FYNNEI. The CDR3 extends over 15 amino acids. This CDR3 is CASSQTRVYNSPLHF. The CDR3 DNA reads as TGTGCCAGCAGCCAAACCCGGGTTTATAATTCACCCCTCCACTTT.